This T cell receptor beta chain was captured in a study of CD8+ T cells in alopecia areata. Study-level background: Tofacitinib administration to treated patients was oral, at 5 to 10 mg twice daily.

Study observations and caveats: With patients, TCR sharing proved less clear than in mice, a difference possibly related to HLA.

This CDR3 is 10 amino acids long. RNA extraction was followed by reverse transcription into cDNA, which acted as the sequencing template. Libraries were prepared by immunoSEQ multiplex PCR; TCRdb keeps only in-frame clonotypes and omits some of them. The data show more than 150,000 clones, around three fifths seen once. As to this clone: The antigen is not known.

This TCR was recovered from a human donor with alopecia areata. The chain combines TRBV1 with TRBJ2-7. TRBV1 is noted as a pseudogene. This specimen consisted of CD4+ T cells sorted from blood, obtained at week 0. The CDR3 spells CTSFSYEQYF. CDR3 sequence (DNA): TGCACCAGCTTTTCCTACGAGCAGTACTTC.